This T cell receptor beta chain was captured in a study of cytomegalovirus exposure and HLA in healthy donors. The CDR3 has 15 amino acids. The V gene lost 3 bases and the J gene lost 2 bases, with 13 bases spanning the gap. The V gene's germline CDR1 is MNHEY and CDR2 SMNVEV (reference sequence). Profiled with immunoSEQ multiplex PCR; TCRdb holds only in-frame clones, not every one. The data show some 170,000 clones, with 85% to 90% seen just once and roughly 1.5% held by the top ten. The sequence was collected from a woman aged 25 to 39 in good health and CMV-seronegative. The chain links TRBV27 to TRBJ1-2, with D maybe TRBD1 (6 bases). Specimen: PBMCs. This chain's CDR3 is CASSFRGGLNYGYTF. The CDR3 DNA follows: TGTGCCAGCAGTTTTCGGGGGGGGCTCAACTATGGCTACACCTTC.